The next 4 T cell receptor beta chains were all read from a single sample in a study of blood T cell repertoires in COVID-19 (TCRdb year 2020). Preparation of the library involved the immunoSEQ multiplex PCR assay. Held by TCRdb, this immuneACCESS table contains in-frame sequences only and omits some clones. Under half of the omission traces to an unresolved V gene where checked; the cause of the rest is unknown. This sample has roughly 80,000 clones in its table, and 87% of those were observed once. Around 5% of the sample rests with the top ten. Specimen: peripheral blood. Every receptor here comes from a woman aged 80 or older with active or convalescent COVID-19.

The chain uses TRBV5-4 and TRBJ2-5; 7 bases are a match to TRBD1. CDR3 length: 12 residues. After removal of 2 bases from V and 9 bases from J, the junction contained 4 bases not matched to a gene. Germline V gene data show CDR1 as SGHNT and CDR2 as YYREEE (reference sequence). CDR3 nucleotides: TGTGCCAGCAGCTTCCCTGACAGGGCCCAGTACTTC. This gives the protein CASSFPDRAQYF.

The gene calls are TRBV28 and TRBJ2-5; 10 bases align to TRBD2. Germline values: CDR1 MDHEN, CDR2 SYDVKM. Trimming removed 3 bases from V and 5 bases from J; junction bases left unmatched: 9. This CDR3 comprises 16 residues. The CDR3 nucleotides read TGTGCCAGCAGTTTTTCTAAGCGGGAGGGCCCGGAGACCCAGTACTTC. Its translation: CASSFSKREGPETQYF.

V gene TRBV27 combines with J gene TRBJ2-5; TRBD2 aligns across 11 bases. The CDR3 extends over 16 amino acids. Per germline, CDR1 MNHEY and CDR2 SMNVEV (reference sequence). Trimming took 3 bases from V and 1 from J; bases not matched to a gene: 4. The CDR3 sequence: CASSLRLAGSQETQYF. The CDR3 nucleotides read TGTGCCAGCAGTTTGAGACTAGCGGGAAGCCAAGAGACCCAGTACTTC.

The rearrangement links TRBV7-6 to TRBJ2-7, with 8 bases that match TRBD1. This CDR3 comprises 15 residues. Trimming took 1 base from V and 3 from J; bases not matched to a gene: 5. Germline V gene data show CDR1 as SGHVS and CDR2 as FNYEAQ. CDR3 sequence (DNA): TGTGCCAGCAGCTTAGGGGACAGGAGTGACTACGAGCAGTACTTC. Its protein product is CASSLGDRSDYEQYF.